This TCR beta chain was sequenced during a study of blood T cell repertoires in COVID-19. The method was immunoSEQ multiplex PCR; TCRdb's version includes in-frame clones alone and lacks a portion of them. This table holds fewer than 350,000 clones, approximately 91% found once. The sample comprised PBMCs or T cells enriched from blood (not recorded which). The sequence was collected from a woman aged 40 to 50 who had recovered from COVID-19.

Here the CDR3 DNA reads TGTGCCAGCAGTGAACAGAAGGGGGCAGGGGAGCAGTACTTC. Amino acids: CASSEQKGAGEQYF. The gene calls are TRBV6-1 and TRBJ2-7; 7 bases match TRBD1. The CDR3 has 14 residues. Per germline, CDR1 MNHNS and CDR2 SASEGT. Trimming cost V 2 bases and J 7 bases; bases outside gene matches: 8.